Listed below are T cell receptor beta chains from one sample, sequenced in a study of T cells in Graves' hyperthyroidism and ophthalmopathy. Each CDR3 protein gets one entry after TCRdb re-called the multiplex PCR reads with MiXCR. Altogether 480,000 or so distinct CDR3 sequences are present, over 35% being singletons, with the ten largest covering around 44%. Sequenced sample: peripheral blood or thyroid tissue (not recorded which). The receptors come from an adult woman with Graves' disease, either hyperthyroidism or ophthalmopathy (not recorded which). CDR3s include the opening cysteine and the closing phenylalanine or tryptophan. A D gene is named only where the DNA matches it firmly. Only part of the rows carry a size: once, few, many, or a class if the clone is expanded.

d_call j_call v_call clone_size cdr3_aa cdr3_nt
- TRBJ2-7 TRBV2 few CASSYSIFQTGEQYF TGTGCCAGCAGTTACTCGATCTTCCAGACAGGCGAGCAGTACTTC
- TRBJ1-5 TRBV10-2 - CASSESNRVKAWAQHF TGCGCCAGCAGTGAGTCGAACAGGGTGAAGGCATGGGCCCAGCATTTT
- TRBJ1-1 TRBV19 many CASSRKEGTEAFF TGTGCCAGTAGTAGAAAGGAGGGAACTGAAGCTTTCTTT
- TRBJ2-5 TRBV11-2 - CASSEWPREAQYF TGTGCCAGCAGTGAATGGCCGAGAGAGGCCCAGTACTTC
- TRBJ1-2 TRBV11-2 - CASSQDRGTRDGYTF TGCGCCAGCAGCCAAGATCGGGGAACTCGGGATGGCTACACCTTC
- TRBJ2-6 TRBV29-1 many CSALNSGANVLTF TGCAGCGCTCTGAACTCTGGGGCCAACGTCCTGACTTTC
TRBD1 TRBJ2-2 TRBV11-2 many CASSLGQGTGELFF TGTGCCAGCAGCTTGGGACAGGGGACCGGGGAGCTGTTTTTT
TRBD1 TRBJ1-2 TRBV7-2 - CASRSDSGTGGGGYTF TGTGCCAGCAGGAGCGATTCCGGGACAGGGGGCGGTGGCTACACCTTC
TRBD1 TRBJ2-7 TRBV28 - CASSFPGTELSEQYF TGTGCCAGCAGTTTTCCTGGGACAGAACTTTCAGAGCAGTACTTC
- TRBJ1-2 TRBV15 many CATSRDLTGRDYGYTF TGTGCCACCAGCAGAGATCTGACAGGCCGAGACTATGGCTACACCTTC
- TRBJ2-7 TRBV20-1 many CSSGTDSYEQYF TGCAGCTCCGGGACGGACTCCTACGAGCAGTACTTC
- TRBJ2-2 TRBV5-1 many CASSPDPMVNTGELFF TGCGCCAGCAGCCCCGACCCTATGGTGAACACCGGGGAGCTGTTTTTT
TRBD1 TRBJ1-1 TRBV12-3/TRBV12-4 many CASSFKGQGRMNTEAFF TGTGCCAGCAGTTTTAAGGGACAGGGGCGGATGAACACTGAAGCTTTCTTT
- TRBJ1-1 TRBV20-1 - CSVRGFTGREVTAFF TGCAGTGTTAGAGGGTTTACGGGCAGGGAAGTTACAGCTTTCTTT
TRBD2 TRBJ2-7 TRBV6-5 few CATTGLAGEKQYF TGTGCCACTACGGGACTAGCGGGGGAAAAGCAGTACTTC
TRBD1 TRBJ1-1 TRBV5-1 - CASSPGGTVNTEAFF TGCGCCAGCAGCCCTGGCGGGACAGTGAACACCGAAGCTTTCTTT
- TRBJ2-5 TRBV5-1 - CASSLGAVEETQYF TGCGCCAGCAGCTTGGGGGCCGTCGAAGAGACCCAGTACTTC
- TRBJ1-6 TRBV20-1 - CSASGHEGSPLHF TGCAGTGCCTCGGGACACGAGGGTTCACCCCTCCACTTT
- TRBJ2-6 TRBV12-3/TRBV12-4 many CASSPGANVLTF TGTGCCAGCAGTCCGGGGGCCAACGTCCTGACTTTC
- TRBJ2-3 TRBV7-2 - CASSLELGFTDTQYF TGTGCCAGCAGCTTAGAATTGGGATTCACAGATACGCAGTATTTT
TRBD1 TRBJ1-2 TRBV4-3 many CASSQDWEGAGGYTF TGCGCCAGCAGCCAAGATTGGGAGGGGGCGGGTGGCTACACCTTC
- TRBJ1-1 TRBV19 many CASSIRGKNTEAFF TGTGCCAGTAGTATACGGGGGAAGAACACTGAAGCTTTCTTT
TRBD1 TRBJ2-2 TRBV2 - CASSPGQAGGLFF TGTGCCAGCAGTCCGGGACAGGCCGGGGGGCTGTTTTTT
- TRBJ2-5 TRBV9 - CASSVKGGRQETQYF TGTGCCAGCAGCGTAAAGGGGGGGAGACAAGAGACCCAGTACTTC
TRBD2 TRBJ2-5 TRBV29-1 - CSVGRGSGVLEETQYF TGCAGCGTTGGGCGGGGGAGTGGGGTCCTAGAAGAGACCCAGTACTTC
- TRBJ1-1 TRBV6-5 many CASSYSSWVGNTEAFF TGTGCCAGCAGTTACTCCTCATGGGTAGGGAACACTGAAGCTTTCTTT
TRBD1 TRBJ1-2 TRBV14 - CASSREHRGVRGYTF TGTGCCAGCAGCCGAGAACACAGGGGGGTCAGAGGCTACACCTTC
- TRBJ2-7 TRBV9 many CASSPNQAASYEQYF TGTGCCAGCAGCCCGAACCAGGCGGCCAGCTACGAGCAGTACTTC
TRBD1 TRBJ1-5 TRBV29-1 few CSVAGTGERPQHF TGCAGCGTCGCCGGGACAGGGGAAAGGCCCCAGCATTTT
- TRBJ1-1 TRBV4-1 - CAGSQDWRGEAFF TGCGCCGGCAGCCAAGATTGGAGGGGTGAAGCTTTCTTT
- TRBJ1-1 TRBV28 many CASSFPGGAFF TGTGCCAGCAGTTTTCCGGGCGGAGCTTTCTTT
- TRBJ1-2 TRBV6-1 many CASSEARNGYTF TGTGCCAGCAGTGAAGCAAGGAATGGCTACACCTTC
TRBD1 TRBJ2-4 TRBV5-1 many CASSPGTGGGIQYF TGCGCCAGCAGCCCCGGGACAGGGGGGGGCATTCAGTACTTC